The source of this TCR beta chain is a study of response to subunit inactivated influenza vaccine. Findings of the study overall: There was a suggestion from the authors that each seasonal influenza vaccination recruits few new T cells.

Regarding this clonotype: Its antigen is not identified.

Germline CDR1 SNHLY, CDR2 FYNNEI. The CDR3 runs to 13 residues. Trimming took off 7 bases at V and 4 bases at J, with 13 bases between the two ends. TCRdb itself ran the RT-PCR reads through MiXCR, one entry per CDR3 protein. The sample records roughly 700,000 distinct CDR3 sequences, 11% to 15% being singletons. This receptor was identified in a man aged 45-65 years who received an inactivated influenza vaccine. V and J are TRBV2 and TRBJ1-1; D is perhaps TRBD1 (6 bases). The sample consisted of PBMCs from blood, taken less than 15 days before vaccination. The CDR3: CASKARGPTEAFF. The CDR3 DNA is TGTGCCAGCAAGGCTCGGGGGCCCACTGAAGCTTTCTTT.